This T cell receptor (beta chain) derives from a study of T-cell reconstitution after alpha-beta-depleted transplantation in children. Using unique molecular identifiers, the investigators prepared the TCRbeta library. TCRdb re-called the PCR reads through MiXCR, storing one row per CDR3 protein. Of approximately 210,000 distinct CDR3 sequences in the sample, just over 14% were seen once. This CDR3 contains 14 residues. Germline CDR1 reads SEHNR; CDR2 reads FQNEAQ (reference sequence). This clonotype was counted at least ten times. This receptor was identified in a human donor who donated a stem cell graft to a child with acute lymphoblastic leukemia. The gene calls are TRBV7-9 and TRBJ2-7; possibly TRBD2 for D (6 bases). The sample was PBMCs from the stem cell graft donor, taken from the stem cell graft. Here the CDR3 reads CATRRDSGGYEQYF. DNA of the CDR3: TGTGCGACCAGACGGGATAGCGGAGGCTACGAGCAGTACTTC. Supplemented by reference TRBV7-9 and TRBJ2-7, the full variable domain reads DTGVSQNPRHKITKRGQNVTFRCDPISEHNRLYWYRQTLGQGPEFLTYFQNEAQLEKSRLLSDRFSAERPKGSFSTLEIQRTEQGDSAMYLCATRRDSGGYEQYFGPGTRLTVT.